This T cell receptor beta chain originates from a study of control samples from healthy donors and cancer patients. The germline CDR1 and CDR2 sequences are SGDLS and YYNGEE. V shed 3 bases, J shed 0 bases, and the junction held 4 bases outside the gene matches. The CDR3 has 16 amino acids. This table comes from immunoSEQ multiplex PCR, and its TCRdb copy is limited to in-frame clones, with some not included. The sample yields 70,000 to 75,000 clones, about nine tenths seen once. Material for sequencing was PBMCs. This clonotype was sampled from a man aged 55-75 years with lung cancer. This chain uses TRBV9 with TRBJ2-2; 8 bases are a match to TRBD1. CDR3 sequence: CASSGGQGANTGELFF. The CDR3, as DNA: TGTGCCAGCAGCGGAGGACAGGGCGCGAACACCGGGGAGCTGTTTTTT.